Given below is one TCR beta chain in context. The antigen is unknown. This specimen comes from a study of OX40 agonist ivuxolimab in advanced cancers. Study context: Therapy given before enrollment (anti-PD-1, anti-PD-L1 or anti-CTLA-4) was allowed, and roughly 41% had some. One hepatocellular carcinoma and a couple of cutaneous melanoma patients partially responded. Overall study results and limits: CD4+ and CD8+ blood T cells expanded clonally by week 6 at 0.1 to 3.0 mg/kg.

Blood samples were obtained at baseline, cycle 4 day 1, and cycle 7 day 1. Libraries were prepared by immunoSEQ multiplex PCR; TCRdb keeps only in-frame clonotypes and omits some of them. The data show about 48,000 clones, around 87% seen once. Trimming took 0 bases from V and 6 from J, leaving 6 bases between them. The CDR3 is 12 residues long. Germline CDR1 and CDR2: SEHNR and FQNEAQ (reference sequence). The J gene is TRBJ2-7, the V gene TRBV7-9; D is unclear. The sequences come from CD4+ or CD8+ T cells sorted from blood, collected in a trial of the OX40 agonist ivuxolimab. This receptor was obtained from an adult with an advanced solid tumor such as melanoma, head and neck, liver or kidney cancer. As DNA, the CDR3 is TGTGCCAGCAGCTTAGCTACCATCGAGCAGTACTTC. Translating it yields CASSLATIEQYF.